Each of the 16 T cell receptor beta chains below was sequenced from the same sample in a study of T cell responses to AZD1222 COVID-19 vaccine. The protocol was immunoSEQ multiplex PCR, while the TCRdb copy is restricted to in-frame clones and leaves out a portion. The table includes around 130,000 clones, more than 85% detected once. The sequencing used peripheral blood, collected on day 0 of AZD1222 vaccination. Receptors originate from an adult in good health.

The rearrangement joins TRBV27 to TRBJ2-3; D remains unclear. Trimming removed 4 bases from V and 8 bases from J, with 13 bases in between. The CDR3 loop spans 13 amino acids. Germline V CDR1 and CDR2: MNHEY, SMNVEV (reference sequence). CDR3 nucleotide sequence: TGTGCCAGCAGTTCACAAGTACGTGGTACGCAGTATTTT. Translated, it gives CASSSQVRGTQYF.

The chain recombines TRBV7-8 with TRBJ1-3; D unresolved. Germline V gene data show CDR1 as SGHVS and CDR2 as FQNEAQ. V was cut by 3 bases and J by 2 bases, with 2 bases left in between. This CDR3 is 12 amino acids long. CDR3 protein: CASSLPGNTIYF. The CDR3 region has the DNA TGTGCCAGCAGCTTGCCTGGAAACACCATATATTTT.

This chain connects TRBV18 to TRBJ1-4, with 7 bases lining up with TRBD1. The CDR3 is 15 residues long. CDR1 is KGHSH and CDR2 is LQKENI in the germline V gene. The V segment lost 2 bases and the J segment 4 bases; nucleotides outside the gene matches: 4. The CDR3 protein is CASSPRTGINEKLFF. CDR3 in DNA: TGTGCCAGCTCACCAAGGACAGGCATTAATGAAAAACTGTTTTTT. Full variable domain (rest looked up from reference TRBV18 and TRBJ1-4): NAGVMQNPRHLVRRRGQEARLRCSPMKGHSHVYWYRQLPEEGLKFMVYLQKENIIDESGMPKERFSAEFPKEGPSILRIQQVVRGDSAAYFCASSPRTGINEKLFFGSGTQLSVL.

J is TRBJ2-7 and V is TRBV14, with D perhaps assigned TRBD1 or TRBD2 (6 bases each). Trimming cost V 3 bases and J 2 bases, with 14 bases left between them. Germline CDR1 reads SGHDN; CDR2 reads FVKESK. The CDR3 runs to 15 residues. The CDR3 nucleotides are TGTGCCAGCAGCCATTATCAAGGGGGGCCCTACGAGCAGTACTTC. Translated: CASSHYQGGPYEQYF.

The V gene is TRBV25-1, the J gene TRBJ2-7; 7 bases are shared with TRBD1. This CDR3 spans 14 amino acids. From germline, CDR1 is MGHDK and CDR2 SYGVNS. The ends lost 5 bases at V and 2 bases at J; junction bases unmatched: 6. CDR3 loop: CASSWTGTPYEQYF. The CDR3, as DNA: TGTGCCAGCAGTTGGACAGGTACCCCCTACGAGCAGTACTTC.

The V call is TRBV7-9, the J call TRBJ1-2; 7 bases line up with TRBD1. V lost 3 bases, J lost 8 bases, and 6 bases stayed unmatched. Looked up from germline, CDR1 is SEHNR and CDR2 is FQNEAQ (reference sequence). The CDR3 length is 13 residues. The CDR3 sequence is CASSLTGWDGYTF. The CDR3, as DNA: TGTGCCAGCAGCTTGACAGGGTGGGACGGCTACACCTTC.

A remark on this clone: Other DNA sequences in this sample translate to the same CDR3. The CDR3 coding sequence is TGTGCCAGTAGTATTGGTGGCAATCAGCCCCAGCATTTT. This encodes CASSIGGNQPQHF. The chain joins TRBV19 to TRBJ1-5; D is ambiguous. CDR1 is LNHDA and CDR2 is SQIVND in the germline V gene (reference sequence). The CDR3 is 13 residues long. V lost 3 bases and J lost 2, with 5 bases in between.

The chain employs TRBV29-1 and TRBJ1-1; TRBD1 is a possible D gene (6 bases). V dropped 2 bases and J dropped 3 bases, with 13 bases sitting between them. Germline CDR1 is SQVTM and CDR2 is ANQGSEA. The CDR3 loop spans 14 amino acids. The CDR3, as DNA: TGCAGCGTTGAACGGGGGCGTGATCACACTGAAGCTTTCTTT. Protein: CSVERGRDHTEAFF.

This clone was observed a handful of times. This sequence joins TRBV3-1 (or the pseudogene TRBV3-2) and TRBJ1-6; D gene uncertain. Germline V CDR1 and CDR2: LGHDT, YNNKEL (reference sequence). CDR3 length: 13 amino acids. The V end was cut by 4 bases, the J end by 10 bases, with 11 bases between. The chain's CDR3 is CASSRLSDSPLHF. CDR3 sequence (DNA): TGTGCCAGCAGCCGATTGAGTGACTCACCCCTCCACTTT.

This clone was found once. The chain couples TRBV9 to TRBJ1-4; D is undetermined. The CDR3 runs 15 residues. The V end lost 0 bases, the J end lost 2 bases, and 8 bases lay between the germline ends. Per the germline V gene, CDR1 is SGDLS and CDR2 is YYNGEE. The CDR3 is CASSVEGTTNEKLFF. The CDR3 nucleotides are TGTGCCAGCAGCGTAGAAGGAACGACTAATGAAAAACTGTTTTTT.

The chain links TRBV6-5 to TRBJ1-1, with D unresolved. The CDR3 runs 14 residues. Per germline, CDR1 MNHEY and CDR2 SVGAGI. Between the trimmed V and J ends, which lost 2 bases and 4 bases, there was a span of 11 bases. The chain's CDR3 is CASSYTLWGTEAFF. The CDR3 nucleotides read TGTGCCAGCAGTTACACCCTCTGGGGCACTGAAGCTTTCTTT.

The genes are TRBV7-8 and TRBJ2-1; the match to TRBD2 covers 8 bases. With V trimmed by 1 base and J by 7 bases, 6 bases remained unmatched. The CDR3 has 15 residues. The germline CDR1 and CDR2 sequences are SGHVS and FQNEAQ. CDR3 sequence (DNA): TGTGCCAGCAGCTTAGTTGCGGGGGGAGCTAATGAGCAGTTCTTC. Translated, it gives CASSLVAGGANEQFF.

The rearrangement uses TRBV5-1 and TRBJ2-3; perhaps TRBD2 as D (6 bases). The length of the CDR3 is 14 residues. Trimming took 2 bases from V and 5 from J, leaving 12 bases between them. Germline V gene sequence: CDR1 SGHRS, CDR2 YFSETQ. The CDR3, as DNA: TGCGCCAGCAGCTTCGGGACGGAGGGAGATACGCAGTATTTT. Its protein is CASSFGTEGDTQYF. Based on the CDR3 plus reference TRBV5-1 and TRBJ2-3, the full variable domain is KAGVTQTPRYLIKTRGQQVTLSCSPISGHRSVSWYQQTPGQGLQFLFEYFSETQRNKGNFPGRFSGRQFSNSRSEMNVSTLELGDSALYLCASSFGTEGDTQYFGPGTRLTVL.

CDR3 amino acids: CASSPQNIHYEQYF. The CDR3 nucleotides are TGTGCCAGCAGTCCGCAAAACATACACTACGAGCAGTACTTC. The chain joins TRBV28 to TRBJ2-7; unclear D gene. Trimming removed 5 bases at V and 3 bases at J, with 14 bases between. This CDR3 spans 14 amino acids. Germline CDR1 reads MDHEN; CDR2 reads SYDVKM.

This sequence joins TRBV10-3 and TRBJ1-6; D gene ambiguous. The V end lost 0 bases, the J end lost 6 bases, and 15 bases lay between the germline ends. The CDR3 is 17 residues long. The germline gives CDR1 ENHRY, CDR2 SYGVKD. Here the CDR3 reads CAISESGERAGNSPLHF. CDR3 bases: TGTGCCATCAGTGAGTCTGGTGAACGGGCAGGTAATTCACCCCTCCACTTT.

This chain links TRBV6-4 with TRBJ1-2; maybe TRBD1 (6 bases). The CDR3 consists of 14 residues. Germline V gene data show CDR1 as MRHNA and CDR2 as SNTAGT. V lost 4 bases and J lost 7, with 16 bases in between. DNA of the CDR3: TGTGCCAGCAGTGCCTTCACGGGGGCGGGTGGCTACACCTTC. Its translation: CASSAFTGAGGYTF.